The text below deals with one T cell receptor (beta chain). The antigen is undetermined. This sample is drawn from a study of siplizumab effects on memory and regulatory T cells. Overall study results and limits: Siplizumab produced a significant reduction in alloreactive sequences that were traceable to unstimulated CD4+ memory cells. A mean of about 62% of mappable alloreactive CD4+ clones were Treg-derived with siplizumab, compared with about 30% in controls. The mapping of alloreactive clones to unstimulated subsets covered only a minor fraction of them. For siplizumab cultures, the suppressive function of their proliferating Tregs was not confirmed.

The length of the CDR3 is 13 residues. Germline CDR1 reads SQVTM; CDR2 reads ANQGSEA. V was cut by 6 bases and J by 7 bases, with 16 bases left in between. The assay was immunoSEQ multiplex PCR, and TCRdb's table has in-frame clones only and misses some. The sample consists of around 120,000 clones, less than 95% of them appearing once. This sequence was found in a human donor in good health. The V call is TRBV29-1, the J call TRBJ1-3, with unresolved D. The material sequenced was non-Treg CD4+ T cells sorted from blood. Here the CDR3 DNA reads TGCAGCGTCGATTATAAGACCAGTAACACCATATATTTT. Protein: CSVDYKTSNTIYF.